Listed here are 22 T cell receptor beta chains from one sample, sequenced in a study of chronic HIV infection and antiretroviral therapy. Via MiXCR, TCRdb re-called the 5' RACE reads, giving one row per CDR3 protein. Found here are more than 25,000 distinct CDR3 sequences, over 7.5% of them singletons; the top ten hold roughly 2.4%. Sequencing was carried out using peripheral blood. The receptors shown here come from an adult who had HIV and had not received antiretroviral therapy, or was an uninfected healthy control (not recorded which).

This clonotype was seen only a few times. The rearrangement joins TRBV4-3 to TRBJ1-1; D is undetermined. CDR1 is LGHNA, CDR2 YSLEER, per germline. V lost 5 bases, J lost 1 base, and 11 bases lay in between. This CDR3 comprises 14 residues. CDR3 region: CASSEGPGNTEAFF. CDR3 nucleotides: TGCGCCAGCAGCGAAGGCCCAGGGAACACTGAAGCTTTCTTT.

This clonotype was found many times. V gene TRBV7-9 combines with J gene TRBJ2-7; 8 nucleotides line up with TRBD1. With V trimmed by 5 bases and J by 2 bases, 8 bases remained unmatched. The CDR3 consists of 15 residues. Looked up from germline, CDR1 is SEHNR and CDR2 is FQNEAQ (reference sequence). The CDR3 region has the DNA TGTGCCAGCAGCCCCACCCGGGACAGGACCTACGAGCAGTACTTC. Translating it yields CASSPTRDRTYEQYF. The full variable domain, completed using reference TRBV7-9 and TRBJ2-7, is DTGVSQNPRHKITKRGQNVTFRCDPISEHNRLYWYRQTLGQGPEFLTYFQNEAQLEKSRLLSDRFSAERPKGSFSTLEIQRTEQGDSAMYLCASSPTRDRTYEQYFGPGTRLTVT.

This clonotype was counted only a few times. V usage is TRBV7-2 and J usage is TRBJ2-5, with D uncertain. The CDR3 is 14 amino acids. Per the germline V gene, CDR1 is SGHTA and CDR2 is FQGNSA. Trimming removed 1 base at V and 4 bases at J, with 10 bases between. The CDR3 coding sequence is TGTGCCAGCAGCTTAGGGTCCGGGTTAGAGACCCAGTACTTC. Its translation is CASSLGSGLETQYF. Supplemented by reference TRBV7-2 and TRBJ2-5, the full variable domain reads GAGVSQSPSNKVTEKGKDVELRCDPISGHTALYWYRQSLGQGLEFLIYFQGNSAPDKSGLPSDRFSAERTGGSVSTLTIQRTQQEDSAVYLCASSLGSGLETQYFGPGTRLLVL.

This clonotype was detected a few times. This chain links TRBV6-5 with TRBJ1-2, with unresolved D. This CDR3 comprises 13 residues. Looked up from germline, CDR1 is MNHEY and CDR2 is SVGAGI. V was pared by 2 bases and J by 8 bases, with 12 bases between. The CDR3 DNA sequence: TGTGCCAGCAGTTACGACAATAAAAGAGGCTACACCTTC. Amino acids: CASSYDNKRGYTF.

At least ten counts were recorded for this clonotype. This rearrangement joins TRBV5-1 to TRBJ2-3; D not resolved. Germline CDR1 and CDR2: SGHRS and YFSETQ. The CDR3 is 14 amino acids. Trimming left V 0 bases short and J 3 bases short, with 8 bases between. For the CDR3, the DNA is TGCGCCAGCAGCTTGGACCAGGTAACAGATACGCAGTATTTT. Encoded protein: CASSLDQVTDTQYF. The whole variable domain, filled in from reference TRBV5-1 and TRBJ2-3, reads KAGVTQTPRYLIKTRGQQVTLSCSPISGHRSVSWYQQTPGQGLQFLFEYFSETQRNKGNFPGRFSGRQFSNSRSEMNVSTLELGDSALYLCASSLDQVTDTQYFGPGTRLTVL.

The V gene is TRBV5-1, the J gene TRBJ1-2; TRBD1 matches 12 bases. V trimming: 4 bases; J trimming: 4 bases; junction bases outside the gene matches: 8. This CDR3 region has 16 residues. Germline V CDR1 and CDR2: SGHRS, YFSETQ. CDR3 region: CASSMTGTGGLYGYTF. CDR3 nucleotides: TGCGCCAGCAGCATGACCGGGACAGGGGGCCTCTATGGCTACACCTTC.

The V call is TRBV12-3 or TRBV12-4, the J call TRBJ2-1, with TRBD2 identical over 7 bases. V gave up 8 bases and J gave up 8 bases; unmatched junction bases: 12. The CDR3 is 14 amino acids. CDR3 DNA sequence: TGTGCCAGCCTAAGCGGGATCAGCCCCCATGAGCAGTTCTTC. This sequence encodes CASLSGISPHEQFF.

This clonotype was seen a few times. The chain carries TRBV11-1 and TRBJ1-6; D is perhaps TRBD1 (5 bases). With 5 bases removed from V and 7 bases from J, the gap between germline ends came to 15 bases. Germline CDR1 SGHAT, CDR2 FQDESV (reference sequence). The CDR3 has 15 residues. In DNA form, the CDR3 reads TGTGCCAGCAGCACCGCACCCGACAGCAATTCACCCCTCCACTTT. Translation gives CASSTAPDSNSPLHF.

This clonotype was found a few times. The CDR3: CASSPGPLNTEAFF. Written as DNA, the CDR3 is TGTGCCAGCAGCCCTGGACCTCTCAACACTGAAGCTTTCTTT. The rearrangement uses TRBV5-6 and TRBJ1-1; D uncertain. Trimming stripped 4 bases from V and 2 bases from J, with 12 bases between. The CDR3 sequence is 14 residues long. Germline loops: CDR1 SGHDT, CDR2 YYEEEE.

This clonotype was counted ten times or more. The V gene is TRBV7-2, the J gene TRBJ2-3; D is undetermined. The germline CDR1 and CDR2 sequences are SGHTA and FQGNSA. The CDR3 is made up of 13 amino acids. V was cut by 4 bases and J by 2 bases, with 7 bases left in between. The CDR3 sequence is CASSYTPTDTQYF. The CDR3 DNA reads as TGTGCCAGCAGCTACACCCCCACAGATACGCAGTATTTT.

This clonotype was detected many times. This CDR3 reads CASSFEQGTDTQYF. The CDR3 nucleotides read TGCGCCAGCAGCTTCGAACAGGGCACAGATACGCAGTATTTT. V gene TRBV5-1 combines with J gene TRBJ2-3; D is perhaps TRBD1 (5 bases). This CDR3 has 14 amino acids. The germline V gene has CDR1 SGHRS and CDR2 YFSETQ. V lost 2 bases and J lost 1, with 8 bases in between.

The V and J genes are TRBV4-3 and TRBJ2-2, with D maybe TRBD1 (5 bases). The CDR3 loop spans 15 amino acids. Trimming left V 0 bases short and J 4 bases short, with 9 bases between. Germline CDR1 LGHNA, CDR2 YSLEER. The CDR3 DNA sequence: TGCGCCAGCAGCCAAGATCAGGGAAGCACCGGGGAGCTGTTTTTT. Amino acid sequence: CASSQDQGSTGELFF.

This clonotype was detected only a few times. The chain joins TRBV20-1 to TRBJ2-7; D perhaps matches TRBD1 (6 bases). In germline, CDR1 is DFQATT, CDR2 SNEGSKA (reference sequence). The CDR3 contains 16 residues. The V and J ends lost 0 bases and 2 bases respectively, with 17 bases between them. DNA of the CDR3: TGCAGTGCTAGAGAAGCTCAGGGGTTACCCCCCTACGAGCAGTACTTC. Its translation is CSAREAQGLPPYEQYF.

Many counts were recorded for this clonotype. The chain has TRBV2 and TRBJ1-1; 9 bases are a match to TRBD1. The CDR3 contains 14 residues. CDR1 SNHLY and CDR2 FYNNEI come from the germline V gene. Trimming at V came to 7 bases and at J to 1 base, leaving 4 bases not matched to a gene. This chain's CDR3 is CASIRTGENTEAFF. The CDR3 DNA reads TGTGCCAGCATTAGGACAGGGGAGAACACTGAAGCTTTCTTT.

The rearrangement links TRBV20-1 to TRBJ1-2; D gene unclear. In germline, CDR1 is DFQATT, CDR2 SNEGSKA (reference sequence). Trimming removed 3 bases from V and 0 bases from J, with 5 bases in between. The CDR3 covers 12 residues. This chain's CDR3 is CSASPANYGYTF. The CDR3 DNA sequence: TGCAGTGCTAGTCCGGCTAACTATGGCTACACCTTC.

This clonotype was seen ten or more times. The genes are TRBV28 and TRBJ1-5; 8 nucleotides match TRBD1. Germline CDR1 and CDR2: MDHEN and SYDVKM. The CDR3 runs to 21 residues. Losses at the gene ends were 3 bases for V and 0 bases for J; bases not matched to a gene: 19. The CDR3 DNA sequence: TGTGCCAGCAGTTTCTTCGGGCTTCGCGACAGGGGCCCGGATAGCAATCAGCCCCAGCATTTT. As protein: CASSFFGLRDRGPDSNQPQHF.

Regarding this clonotype: A much larger clone differs by one base, so this may be a read error. This chain connects TRBV5-6 to TRBJ1-6; D is unclear. Germline V lookup: CDR1 SGHDT, CDR2 YYEEEE. CDR3 length: 14 amino acids. CDR3 loop: CASSVDGTEAPRHF. CDR3 coding DNA: TGTGCCAGCAGCGTGGACGGCACGGAGGCACCCCGCCACTTT.

In this sample, this clonotype turned up many times. This chain uses TRBV11-2 with TRBJ1-2, with D perhaps TRBD1 (5 bases). The V and J ends lost 0 bases and 2 bases respectively, with 10 bases between them. The CDR3 runs 15 residues. Germline assignment: CDR1 SGHAT and CDR2 FQNNGV. CDR3 DNA sequence: TGTGCCAGCAGCTTAGAGTTGTCAGGGAACTATGGCTACACCTTC. This translates into CASSLELSGNYGYTF.

This clonotype was seen many times. The V gene is TRBV7-8, the J gene TRBJ1-5, with D possibly TRBD1 on 5 matching bases. The CDR3 runs to 14 residues. Trimming cost V 4 bases and J 1 base, with 8 bases left between them. In germline, CDR1 is SGHVS, CDR2 FQNEAQ. CDR3 protein: CASSSGGSNQPQHF. CDR3 DNA: TGTGCCAGCAGCTCGGGGGGAAGCAATCAGCCCCAGCATTTT. Filled out from reference TRBV7-8 and TRBJ1-5, the complete variable domain reads GAGVSQSPRYKVAKRGQDVALRCDPISGHVSLFWYQQALGQGPEFLTYFQNEAQLDKSGLPSDRFFAERPEGSVSTLKIQRTQQEDSAVYLCASSSGGSNQPQHFGDGTRLSIL.

V usage is TRBV29-1 and J usage is TRBJ1-5; tentative D call: TRBD1 (5 bases). Per germline, CDR1 SQVTM and CDR2 ANQGSEA. The length of the CDR3 is 12 residues. V gave up 4 bases and J gave up 6 bases, with 10 bases separating them. CDR3 in amino acids: CSVGEGRQPQHF. The CDR3 DNA follows: TGCAGCGTTGGGGAGGGGCGTCAGCCCCAGCATTTT.

The V call is TRBV7-2, the J call TRBJ2-5; D is unclear. The CDR3 extends over 12 amino acids. In germline, CDR1 is SGHTA, CDR2 FQGNSA. With 5 bases removed from V and 4 bases from J, the gap between germline ends came to 8 bases. CDR3 sequence: CASSPFSETQYF. The CDR3 DNA follows: TGTGCCAGCAGCCCCTTCTCAGAGACCCAGTACTTC.

This clonotype has ten or more counts. The chain links TRBV11-2 to TRBJ1-5, with TRBD1 matching over 7 bases. Germline CDR1 is SGHAT and CDR2 is FQNNGV. The CDR3 has 14 residues. V was pared by 1 base and J by 5 bases, with 2 bases of the junction left unmatched. The CDR3 DNA reads as TGTGCCAGCAGCTTAGGCCAGGGGGATCAGCCCCAGCATTTT. Its protein product is CASSLGQGDQPQHF.